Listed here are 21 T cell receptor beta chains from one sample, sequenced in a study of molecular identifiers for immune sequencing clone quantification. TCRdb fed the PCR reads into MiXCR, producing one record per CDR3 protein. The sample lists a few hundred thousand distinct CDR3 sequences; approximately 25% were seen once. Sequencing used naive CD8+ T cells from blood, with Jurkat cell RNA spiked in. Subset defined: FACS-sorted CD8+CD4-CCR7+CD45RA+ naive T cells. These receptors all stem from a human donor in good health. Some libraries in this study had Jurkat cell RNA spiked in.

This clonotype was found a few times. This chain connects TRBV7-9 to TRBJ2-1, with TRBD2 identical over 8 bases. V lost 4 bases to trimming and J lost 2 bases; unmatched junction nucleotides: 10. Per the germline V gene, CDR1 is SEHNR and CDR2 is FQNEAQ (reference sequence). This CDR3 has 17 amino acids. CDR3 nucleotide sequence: TGTGCCAGCAGCTCGCTACTAAGCGGGAGACCCTACAATGAGCAGTTCTTC. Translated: CASSSLLSGRPYNEQFF.

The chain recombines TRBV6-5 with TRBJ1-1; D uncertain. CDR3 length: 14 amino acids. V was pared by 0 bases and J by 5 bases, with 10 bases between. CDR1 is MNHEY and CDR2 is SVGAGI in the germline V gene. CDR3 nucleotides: TGTGCCAGCAGTTACTCCGTCGGGTGGACTGAAGCTTTCTTT. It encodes CASSYSVGWTEAFF.

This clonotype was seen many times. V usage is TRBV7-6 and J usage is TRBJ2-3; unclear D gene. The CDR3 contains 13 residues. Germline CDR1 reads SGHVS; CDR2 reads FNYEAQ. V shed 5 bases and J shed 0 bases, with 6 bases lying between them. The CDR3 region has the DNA TGTGCCAGCAGCACCATGAGCACAGATACGCAGTATTTT. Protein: CASSTMSTDTQYF.

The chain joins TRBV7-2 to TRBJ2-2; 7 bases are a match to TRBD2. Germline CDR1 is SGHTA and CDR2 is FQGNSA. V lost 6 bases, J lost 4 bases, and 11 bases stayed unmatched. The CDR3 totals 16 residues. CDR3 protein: CASSPNGGRFTGELFF. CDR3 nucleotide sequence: TGTGCCAGCAGTCCAAACGGCGGGAGATTCACCGGGGAGCTGTTTTTT.

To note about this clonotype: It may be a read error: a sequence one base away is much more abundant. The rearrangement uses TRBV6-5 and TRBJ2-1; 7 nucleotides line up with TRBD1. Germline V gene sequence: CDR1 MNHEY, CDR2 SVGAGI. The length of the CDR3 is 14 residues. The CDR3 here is CAGSYSGQRNEQFF. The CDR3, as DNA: TGTGCCGGCAGTTACTCGGGACAGCGCAATGAGCAGTTCTTC.

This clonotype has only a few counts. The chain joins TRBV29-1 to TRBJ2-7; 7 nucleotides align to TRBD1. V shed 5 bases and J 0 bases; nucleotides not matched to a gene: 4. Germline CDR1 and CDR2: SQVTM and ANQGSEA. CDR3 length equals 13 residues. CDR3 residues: CSVYDRASYEQYF. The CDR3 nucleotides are TGCAGCGTTTATGACAGGGCCTCCTACGAGCAGTACTTC.

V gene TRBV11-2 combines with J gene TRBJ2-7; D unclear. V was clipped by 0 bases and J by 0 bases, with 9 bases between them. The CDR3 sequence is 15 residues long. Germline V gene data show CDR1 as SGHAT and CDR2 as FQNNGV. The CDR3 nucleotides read TGTGCCAGCAGCTTAGACCGGACGATCTCCTACGAGCAGTACTTC. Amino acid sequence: CASSLDRTISYEQYF. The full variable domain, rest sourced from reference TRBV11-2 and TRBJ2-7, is EAGVAQSPRYKIIEKRQSVAFWCNPISGHATLYWYQQILGQGPKLLIQFQNNGVVDDSQLPKDRFSAERLKGVDSTLKIQPAKLEDSAVYLCASSLDRTISYEQYFGPGTRLTVT.

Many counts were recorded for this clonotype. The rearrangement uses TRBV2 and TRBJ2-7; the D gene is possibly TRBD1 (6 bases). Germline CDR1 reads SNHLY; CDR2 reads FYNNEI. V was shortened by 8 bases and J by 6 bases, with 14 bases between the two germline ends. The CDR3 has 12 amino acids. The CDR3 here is CASETGMGEQYF. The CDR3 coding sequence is TGTGCCAGCGAAACAGGGATGGGCGAGCAGTACTTC.

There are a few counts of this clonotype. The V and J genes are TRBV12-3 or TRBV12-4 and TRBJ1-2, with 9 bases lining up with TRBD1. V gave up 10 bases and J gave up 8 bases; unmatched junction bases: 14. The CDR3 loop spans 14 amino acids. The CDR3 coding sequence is TGTGCCACCAGGCCCTGGGACAGGGCCGGGGGCTACACCTTC. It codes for CATRPWDRAGGYTF.

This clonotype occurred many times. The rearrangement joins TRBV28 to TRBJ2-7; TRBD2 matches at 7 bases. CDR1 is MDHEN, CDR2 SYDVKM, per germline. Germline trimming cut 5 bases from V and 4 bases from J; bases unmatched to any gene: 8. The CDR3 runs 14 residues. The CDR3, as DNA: TGTGCCAGCAGTCAAGCGGGAAGTCGATACGAGCAGTACTTC. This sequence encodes CASSQAGSRYEQYF.

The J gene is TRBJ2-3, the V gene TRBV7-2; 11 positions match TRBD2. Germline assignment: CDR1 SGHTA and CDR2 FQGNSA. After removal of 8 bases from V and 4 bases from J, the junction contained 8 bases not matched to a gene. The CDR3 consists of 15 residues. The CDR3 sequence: CASLYLAGGSDTQYF. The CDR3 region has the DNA TGTGCCAGCTTGTATCTAGCGGGGGGATCAGATACGCAGTATTTT.

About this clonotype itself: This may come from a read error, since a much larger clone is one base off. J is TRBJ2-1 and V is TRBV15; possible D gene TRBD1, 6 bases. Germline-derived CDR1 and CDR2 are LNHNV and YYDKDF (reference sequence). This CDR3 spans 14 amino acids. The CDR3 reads CATSIRQVYNEQLF. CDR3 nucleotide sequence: TGTGCCACCAGCATTCGACAGGTATACAATGAGCAGCTCTTC.

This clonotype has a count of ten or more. The CDR3 loop is CSARSAGVADTQYF. The CDR3, as DNA: TGCAGTGCTAGATCGGCGGGAGTGGCAGATACGCAGTATTTT. V is TRBV20-1 and J is TRBJ2-3; 7 nucleotides line up with TRBD2. CDR1 and CDR2 (germline): DFQATT, SNEGSKA (reference sequence). The CDR3 length is 14 residues. Losses at the gene ends were 2 bases for V and 4 bases for J; bases not matched to a gene: 6.

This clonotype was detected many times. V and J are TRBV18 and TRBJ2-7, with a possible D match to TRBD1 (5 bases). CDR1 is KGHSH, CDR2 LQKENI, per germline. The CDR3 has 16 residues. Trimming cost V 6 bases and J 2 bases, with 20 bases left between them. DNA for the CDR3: TGTGCCAGCTCGCCCTCAGGGCCGACAACTGCCTACGAGCAGTACTTC. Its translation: CASSPSGPTTAYEQYF.

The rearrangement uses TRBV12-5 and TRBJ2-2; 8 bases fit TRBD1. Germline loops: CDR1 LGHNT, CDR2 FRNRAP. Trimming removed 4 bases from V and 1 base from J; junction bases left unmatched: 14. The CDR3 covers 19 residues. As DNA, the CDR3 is TGTGCTAGTGGTTATAGACAGGGGTCCCCGGCCGGGAACACCGGGGAGCTGTTTTTT. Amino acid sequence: CASGYRQGSPAGNTGELFF.

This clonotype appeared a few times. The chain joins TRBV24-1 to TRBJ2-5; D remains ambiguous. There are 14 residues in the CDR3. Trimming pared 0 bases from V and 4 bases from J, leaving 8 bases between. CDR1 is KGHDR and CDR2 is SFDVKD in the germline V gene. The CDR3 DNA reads TGTGCCACCAGTGATTTGCAGACGGGAGAGACCCAGTACTTC. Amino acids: CATSDLQTGETQYF.

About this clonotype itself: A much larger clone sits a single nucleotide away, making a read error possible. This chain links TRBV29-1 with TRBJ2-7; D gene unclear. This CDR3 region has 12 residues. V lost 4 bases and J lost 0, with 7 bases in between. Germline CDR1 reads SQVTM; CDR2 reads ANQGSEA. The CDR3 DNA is TGCAGCGTTGGGGTATGCTCCTACGAGCAGTACTTC. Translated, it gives CSVGVCSYEQYF.

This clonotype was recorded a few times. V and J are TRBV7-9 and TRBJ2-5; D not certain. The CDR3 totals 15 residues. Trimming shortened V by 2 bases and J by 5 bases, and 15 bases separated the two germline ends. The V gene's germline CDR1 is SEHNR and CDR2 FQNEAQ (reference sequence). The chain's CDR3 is CASSLSYGVAETQYF. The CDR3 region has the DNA TGTGCCAGCAGCTTATCTTACGGAGTAGCCGAGACCCAGTACTTC.

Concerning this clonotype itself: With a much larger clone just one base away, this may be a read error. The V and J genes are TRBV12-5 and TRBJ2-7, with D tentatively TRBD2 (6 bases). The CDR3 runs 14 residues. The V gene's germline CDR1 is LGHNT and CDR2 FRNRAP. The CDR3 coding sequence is TGTGCTAGTGGTGCCGGGACTTCCACCTACGAGCAGTGCTTC. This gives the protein CASGAGTSTYEQCF.

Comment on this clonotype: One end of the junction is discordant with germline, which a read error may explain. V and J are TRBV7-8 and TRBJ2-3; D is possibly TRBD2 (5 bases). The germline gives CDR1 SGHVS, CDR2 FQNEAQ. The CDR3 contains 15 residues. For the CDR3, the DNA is TGTGCCAGCAGCTTAGTCGGGGAAATCGTGGATACGCACTATTTT. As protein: CASSLVGEIVDTHYF. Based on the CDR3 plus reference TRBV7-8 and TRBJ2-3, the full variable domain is GAGVSQSPRYKVAKRGQDVALRCDPISGHVSLFWYQQALGQGPEFLTYFQNEAQLDKSGLPSDRFFAERPEGSVSTLKIQRTQQEDSAVYLCASSLVGEIVDTHYFGPGTRLTVL.

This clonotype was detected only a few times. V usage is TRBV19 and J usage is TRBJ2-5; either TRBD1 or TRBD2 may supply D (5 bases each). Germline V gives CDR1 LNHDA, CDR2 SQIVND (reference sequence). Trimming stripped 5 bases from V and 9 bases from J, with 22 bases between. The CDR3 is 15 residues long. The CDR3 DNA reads TGTGCCAGTAGTTTACCTACAGGATTGGGGGAGCCCCAGTACTTC. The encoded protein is CASSLPTGLGEPQYF.